The clone carrying this TCR beta chain was counted once. Sequencing used immunoSEQ multiplex PCR; TCRdb keeps in-frame clones, though not all of them. The table shows just under 65,000 clones, with 90% to 97% occurring only once. This entry belongs to a study of brain T cells in children with intractable seizures. Trimming stripped 6 bases from V and 8 bases from J, with 7 bases between. Germline CDR1 MNHEY, CDR2 SMNVEV (reference sequence). The CDR3 covers 10 residues. The sequencing here drew on peripheral blood, taken at surgery. The TCR was taken from a boy under two years old with focal cortical dysplasia and intractable seizures. V gene TRBV27 combines with J gene TRBJ1-1; D gene ambiguous. The CDR3 spells CASSSFEAFF. The DNA of the CDR3 is TGTGCCAGCAGCTCCTTCGAAGCTTTCTTT.